This entry lists 10 T cell receptor beta chains sequenced from one sample in a study of OX40 agonist ivuxolimab in advanced cancers. The assay was immunoSEQ multiplex PCR, and TCRdb's table has in-frame clones only and misses some. The sample contains some 70,000 clones, approximately 90% of which appear only once. The material sequenced was CD4+ or CD8+ T cells sorted from blood, taken in a trial of the OX40 agonist ivuxolimab. The source is an adult with an advanced solid tumor such as melanoma, head and neck, liver or kidney cancer.

In its sample, this clone was seen once. The rearrangement uses TRBV19 and TRBJ2-7; no firm D call. CDR1 is LNHDA, CDR2 SQIVND, per germline (reference sequence). Trimming left V 11 bases short and J 3 bases short, with 17 bases between. This CDR3 region has 13 residues. CDR3 DNA sequence: TGTGCCTCTTCGGAAGGGCTAAGCTACGAGCAGTACTTC. This sequence encodes CASSEGLSYEQYF.

This chain connects TRBV18 to TRBJ2-5; the D is unclear. Trimming took off 2 bases at V and 3 bases at J, with 4 bases between the two ends. This CDR3 region has 12 residues. CDR1 and CDR2 (germline): KGHSH, LQKENI. The CDR3 DNA reads TGTGCCAGCTCACCAGGAAAAGAGACCCAGTACTTC. Encoded protein: CASSPGKETQYF.

Remarks on this clone: One end of the junction is discordant with germline, which a read error may explain. The J gene is TRBJ2-3, the V gene TRBV7-7; 10 bases map to TRBD1. The CDR3 loop spans 14 amino acids. Germline assignment: CDR1 SSHAT and CDR2 FNYEAQ (reference sequence). In nucleotides, the CDR3 is TGTGCTAGCAGCTCCGGACAGGGGGCAGATACGCAGTATTTT. Translating gives CASSSGQGADTQYF.

The chain carries TRBV5-1 and TRBJ2-5; a possible D gene is TRBD2 (5 bases). Trimming stripped 4 bases from V and 5 bases from J, with 21 bases between. The germline V gene has CDR1 SGHRS and CDR2 YFSETQ. This CDR3 has 16 amino acids. CDR3 coding DNA: TGCGCCAGCAGCCCTGGAGGTCTAAACCTAGGGGAGACCCAGTACTTC. It translates to CASSPGGLNLGETQYF.

The chain uses TRBV21-1 and TRBJ1-5. TRBV21-1 is deemed a pseudogene. The CDR3 is 12 amino acids. CDR3 coding DNA: TGTGCCAGCAGCCTCCTGCGGGAGGAGCAGCATTTT. Translated, it gives CASSLLREEQHF.

The rearrangement joins TRBV15 to TRBJ1-3, with unresolved D. This CDR3 comprises 14 residues. V was clipped by 2 bases and J by 0 bases, with 5 bases between them. CDR1 and CDR2 from the germline V gene are LNHNV and YYDKDF (reference sequence). CDR3 DNA: TGTGCCACCAGCAGACAGGACTCTGGAAACACCATATATTTT. This sequence encodes CATSRQDSGNTIYF.

The chain combines TRBV10-3 with TRBJ2-1, with D tentatively TRBD2 (5 bases). The germline CDR1 and CDR2 sequences are ENHRY and SYGVKD. The V and J ends lost 6 bases and 10 bases respectively, with 10 bases between them. The CDR3 length is 11 residues. CDR3 nucleotide sequence: TGTGCCATCAGAGGGAGTGGAGAGCAGTTCTTC. The encoded protein is CAIRGSGEQFF.

This CDR3 reads CASSLSGSDTEAFF. Here the CDR3 DNA reads TGTGCCAGCAGCTTATCTGGGTCCGACACTGAAGCTTTCTTT. This chain links TRBV7-3 with TRBJ1-1, with D uncertain. Per germline, CDR1 SGHTA and CDR2 FQGTGA. The CDR3 is 14 amino acids. Trimming pared 2 bases from V and 3 bases from J, leaving 10 bases between. The full variable domain, completed using reference TRBV7-3 and TRBJ1-1, is GAGVSQTPSNKVTEKGKYVELRCDPISGHTALYWYRQSLGQGPEFLIYFQGTGAADDSGLPNDRFFAVRPEGSVSTLKIQRTERGDSAVYLCASSLSGSDTEAFFGQGTRLTVV.

The V and J genes are TRBV27 and TRBJ1-4, with D perhaps matching TRBD1 (6 bases). The CDR3 covers 15 residues. Germline CDR1 MNHEY, CDR2 SMNVEV (reference sequence). V was shortened by 6 bases and J by 7 bases, with 18 bases between the two germline ends. CDR3 residues: CASRTGLRRGEKLFF. CDR3 coding DNA: TGTGCCAGCAGGACAGGACTCCGGCGCGGTGAAAAACTGTTTTTT. Based on the CDR3 plus reference TRBV27 and TRBJ1-4, the full variable domain is EAQVTQNPRYLITVTGKKLTVTCSQNMNHEYMSWYRQDPGLGLRQIYYSMNVEVTDKGDVPEGYKVSRKEKRNFPLILESPSPNQTSLYFCASRTGLRRGEKLFFGSGTQLSVL.

V and J are TRBV28 and TRBJ1-5; TRBD1 might be the D (6 bases). V was pared by 7 bases and J by 2 bases, with 15 bases between. In germline, CDR1 is MDHEN, CDR2 SYDVKM. The CDR3 loop spans 15 amino acids. The CDR3: CASIPGTSGNQPQHF. The CDR3 nucleotides are TGTGCCAGCATCCCGGGGACATCGGGCAATCAGCCCCAGCATTTT.